This TCR beta chain is drawn from a study of blood T cell repertoires in COVID-19. Study context: In each case, the material was cDNA or gDNA derived from T cells, B-cell-depleted T cells, or PBMCs.

Losses at the gene ends were 4 bases for V and 6 bases for J; bases not matched to a gene: 11. The CDR3 is 15 residues long. Germline V gene sequence: CDR1 SGHTA, CDR2 FQGNSA. In the authors' methods: Amplified reference gene primers provided the basis for estimating nucleated cell counts. The protocol was immunoSEQ multiplex PCR, while the TCRdb copy is restricted to in-frame clones and leaves out a portion. V and J calls plus clone size are reproduced from that table; the DNA served to infer D and trimming. The table has over 120,000 clones, about nine tenths seen once. This TCR came from a man in his fifties who had recovered from COVID-19. Input material: peripheral blood. The V and J genes are TRBV7-2 and TRBJ1-1; 7 bases fit TRBD1. The DNA of the CDR3 is TGTGCCAGCAGCTCTAGACAGGGTCAGGGCGCTGAAGCTTTCTTT. The encoded protein is CASSSRQGQGAEAFF.